These 7 T cell receptor beta chains were all obtained from the same sample, sequenced in a study of T cell responses to AZD1222 COVID-19 vaccine. TCRdb's table, derived via immunoSEQ multiplex PCR, lists solely in-frame clones and lacks some. The table lists 140,000 or so clones, roughly 89% of them singletons. The input for sequencing was peripheral blood, taken 28 days after the second AZD1222 dose. The receptors were gathered from an adult who received the AZD1222 COVID-19 vaccine.

This clone has a handful of counts. The V call is TRBV19, the J call TRBJ1-6; 7 bases are a match to TRBD1. The CDR3 length is 16 residues. Germline CDR1 LNHDA, CDR2 SQIVND (reference sequence). Germline trimming cut 4 bases from V and 7 bases from J; bases unmatched to any gene: 10. For the CDR3, the DNA is TGTGCCAGTAGTACCCTCCGACAGGGTTTGAATTCACCCCTCCACTTT. It encodes CASSTLRQGLNSPLHF.

V and J are TRBV11-3 and TRBJ1-1, with a tentative D call TRBD1 (6 bases). The germline CDR1 and CDR2 sequences are SGHNT and YENEEA. Trimming took off 5 bases at V and 0 bases at J, with 19 bases between the two ends. The CDR3 contains 17 residues. Here the CDR3 reads CASSPRGAGAVNTEAFF. Written as DNA, the CDR3 is TGTGCCAGCAGCCCCCGAGGGGCAGGGGCGGTGAACACTGAAGCTTTCTTT.

This chain joins TRBV7-2 and TRBJ1-1, with D possibly matching TRBD1 (5 bases). Trimming cost V 5 bases and J 2 bases, with 12 bases left between them. CDR3 length: 14 residues. Germline CDR1 is SGHTA and CDR2 is FQGNSA. In DNA form, the CDR3 reads TGTGCCAGCAGCCCGCAAACAGGAAACACTGAAGCTTTCTTT. Translation: CASSPQTGNTEAFF.

This chain's CDR3 is CASSLEQVSSYNEQFF. The CDR3 DNA sequence: TGTGCCAGCAGCTTGGAACAGGTGAGCTCCTACAATGAGCAGTTCTTC. The V gene is TRBV5-6, the J gene TRBJ2-1; possible D gene TRBD1, 5 bases. Between the trimmed V and J ends, which lost 0 bases and 0 bases, there was a span of 10 bases. This CDR3 has 16 residues. Per the germline V gene, CDR1 is SGHDT and CDR2 is YYEEEE. Full variable domain (rest looked up from reference TRBV5-6 and TRBJ2-1): DAGVTQSPTHLIKTRGQQVTLRCSPKSGHDTVSWYQQALGQGPQFIFQYYEEEERQRGNFPDRFSGHQFPNYSSELNVNALLLGDSALYLCASSLEQVSSYNEQFFGPGTRLTVL.

This chain uses TRBV9 with TRBJ1-3; 8 bases match TRBD1. The V gene's germline CDR1 is SGDLS and CDR2 YYNGEE. The CDR3 contains 16 residues. With 3 bases clipped from V and 2 bases from J, the junction kept 7 bases outside the gene matches. The CDR3, as DNA: TGTGCCAGCAGCGAACGGACAGGGTGGACTGGAAACACCATATATTTT. Translation gives CASSERTGWTGNTIYF.

This chain uses TRBV7-9 with TRBJ1-6, with D unresolved. The CDR3 is 13 residues long. Germline loops: CDR1 SEHNR, CDR2 FQNEAQ (reference sequence). V lost 1 base to trimming and J lost 7 bases, with 5 bases between them. In nucleotides, the CDR3 is TGTGCCAGCAGCTTAGAAGGGAATTCACCCCTCCACTTT. The encoded protein is CASSLEGNSPLHF.

This chain uses TRBV19 with TRBJ1-5; the D is unclear. Germline V CDR1 and CDR2: LNHDA, SQIVND (reference sequence). This CDR3 is 15 amino acids long. With 7 bases removed from V and 6 bases from J, the gap between germline ends came to 19 bases. For the CDR3, the DNA is TGTGCCAGTACCCTATGGGAGGGAGGCAGTCAGCCCCAGCATTTT. Translated: CASTLWEGGSQPQHF. Full variable domain (outside the CDR3, taken from reference TRBV19 and TRBJ1-5): DGGITQSPKYLFRKEGQNVTLSCEQNLNHDAMYWYRQDPGQGLRLIYYSQIVNDFQKGDIAEGYSVSREKKESFPLTVTSAQKNPTAFYLCASTLWEGGSQPQHFGDGTRLSIL.